Listed here is a single T cell receptor (beta chain). The antigen is not known. Each cDNA molecule carried a unique molecular identifier. TCRdb itself ran the 5' RACE reads through MiXCR, one entry per CDR3 protein. The repertoire consists of tens of thousands of distinct CDR3 sequences, with roughly 10% occurring once and the leading ten covering roughly 4.5%. V gave up 3 bases and J gave up 5 bases, with 22 bases separating them. This CDR3 has 17 amino acids. Germline V gene data show CDR1 as SGDLS and CDR2 as YYNGEE. The data are from a study of early T cells in non-severe SARS-CoV-2 infection. Turning to the study itself: The input, bulk RNA from unsorted whole blood, was sequenced, and chains were unpaired.

Regarding the study as a whole: Private and CD4 specificities were missed by VDJdb matching, which favored anti-spike CD8 responses.

The material sequenced was whole blood. The receptor was isolated from an adult who was a healthcare worker with PCR-confirmed SARS-CoV-2 infection or an uninfected control (not recorded which). This rearrangement joins TRBV9 to TRBJ2-3, with a tentative D call TRBD2 (6 bases). Written as DNA, the CDR3 is TGTGCCAGCAGCGGCCTAGTAGGCGGAGGGCCCTTAGATACGCAGTATTTT. It yields the protein CASSGLVGGGPLDTQYF.